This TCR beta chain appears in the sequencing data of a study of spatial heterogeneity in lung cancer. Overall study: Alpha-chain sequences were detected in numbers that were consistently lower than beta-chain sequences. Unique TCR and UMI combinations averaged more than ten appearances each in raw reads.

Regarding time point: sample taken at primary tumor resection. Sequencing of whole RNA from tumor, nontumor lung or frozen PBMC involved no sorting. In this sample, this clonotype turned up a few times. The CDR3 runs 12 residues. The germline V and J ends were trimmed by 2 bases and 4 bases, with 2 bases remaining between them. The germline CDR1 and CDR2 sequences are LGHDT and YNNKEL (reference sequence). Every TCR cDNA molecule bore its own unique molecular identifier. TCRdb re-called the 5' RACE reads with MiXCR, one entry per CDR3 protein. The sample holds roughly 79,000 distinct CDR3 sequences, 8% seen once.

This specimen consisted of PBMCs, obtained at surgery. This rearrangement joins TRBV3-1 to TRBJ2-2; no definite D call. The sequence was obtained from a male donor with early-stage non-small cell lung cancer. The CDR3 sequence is CASSQSTGELFF. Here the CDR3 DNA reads TGTGCCAGCAGCCAATCCACCGGGGAGCTGTTTTTT.